This paragraph reports one TCR beta chain. This CDR3 has 12 amino acids. Germline loops: CDR1 SNHLY, CDR2 FYNNEI. With 4 bases removed from V and 9 bases from J, the gap between germline ends came to 9 bases. This record comes from a study of blood T cell repertoires in COVID-19. Per the original data handling: Using reference gene primer amplification, nucleated cell counts were estimated. Some clones are missing from TCRdb's copy, which holds only in-frame ones; the method was immunoSEQ multiplex PCR. V and J calls and clone size are given by that table; D and trimming were obtained from the DNA. The sample includes tens of thousands of clones, roughly 85% of them seen just once.

This receptor was identified in a man older than 75 with acute or convalescent COVID-19. The sequenced sample was peripheral blood. This chain connects TRBV2 to TRBJ2-2; D is perhaps TRBD1 (6 bases). The CDR3 DNA follows: TGTGCCAGCAGTGGGGGACACCGGGAGCTGTTTTTT. The encoded protein is CASSGGHRELFF.